The next 31 T cell receptor beta chains were all read from a single sample in a study of blood T cell repertoires in COVID-19 (dated by TCRdb to about 2020). Receptors were amplified or captured by the immunoSEQ multiplex PCR assay. TCRdb mirrors the immuneACCESS table, restricted to in-frame sequences. Some clones are absent from its copies; in checked studies, under half trace to an unresolved V gene, and the reason for the others is unknown. The sample includes about 110,000 clones, with around 80% observed a single time. Roughly 4.7% of the sample goes to the ten largest clones. The sample comprised peripheral blood. All receptors derive from a human donor in a cohort sampled during active or convalescent COVID-19.

The V gene is TRBV7-2, the J gene TRBJ1-6; TRBD1 agrees at 7 bases. The germline gives CDR1 SGHTA, CDR2 FQGNSA. The J segment lost 9 bases and the V segment lost 5 bases, leaving 7 bases of the junction unmatched. The CDR3 sequence is 14 residues long. The DNA for the CDR3 is TGTGCCAGCAGCATAGACAGGGTGGGTTCACCCCTCCACTTT. Protein sequence: CASSIDRVGSPLHF. Filled out from reference TRBV7-2 and TRBJ1-6, the complete variable domain reads GAGVSQSPSNKVTEKGKDVELRCDPISGHTALYWYRQSLGQGLEFLIYFQGNSAPDKSGLPSDRFSAERTGGSVSTLTIQRTQQEDSAVYLCASSIDRVGSPLHFGNGTRLTVT.

The chain has TRBV19 and TRBJ2-1; weak D call: TRBD2 (6 bases). This CDR3 comprises 14 residues. Germline CDR1 reads LNHDA; CDR2 reads SQIVND (reference sequence). The germline V and J ends were trimmed by 7 bases and 8 bases, with 18 bases remaining between them. The CDR3 sequence is CASKAPAGIDEQFF. DNA of the CDR3: TGTGCCAGTAAGGCCCCCGCGGGGATCGATGAGCAGTTCTTC.

The V gene is TRBV4-3, the J gene TRBJ2-7; 9 bases agree with TRBD1. The CDR3 is made up of 16 amino acids. The junction had 7 bases not matched to a gene; V was cut back by 1 base and J by 3 bases. Per the germline V gene, CDR1 is LGHNA and CDR2 is YSLEER. The CDR3 spells CASSQVPGQGFYEQYF. CDR3 bases: TGCGCCAGCAGCCAAGTACCGGGACAGGGTTTCTACGAGCAGTACTTC.

The V and J genes are TRBV6-2 or TRBV6-3 and TRBJ2-1, with D possibly matching TRBD2 (6 bases). Trimming stripped 0 bases from V and 2 bases from J, with 11 bases between. CDR1 MNHEY and CDR2 SVGEGT come from the germline V gene. The length of the CDR3 is 16 residues. The CDR3 reads CASSYSSRGTYNEQFF. In DNA, the CDR3 is TGTGCCAGCAGTTACTCGTCCCGGGGGACCTACAATGAGCAGTTCTTC.

The rearrangement joins TRBV3-1 (or the pseudogene TRBV3-2) to TRBJ2-7, with 11 bases that match TRBD1. Germline CDR1 reads LGHDT; CDR2 reads YNNKEL (reference sequence). The CDR3 has 15 residues. Trimming cost V 4 bases and J 6 bases; bases outside gene matches: 8. The DNA for the CDR3 is TGTGCCAGCAGCCCTAGGACAGGGGGCGGCCGCGAGCAGTACTTC. Protein product: CASSPRTGGGREQYF.

This sequence joins TRBV9 and TRBJ2-2; 7 bases agree with TRBD2. This CDR3 spans 16 amino acids. CDR1 is SGDLS, CDR2 YYNGEE, per germline. V shed 4 bases and J 4 bases; nucleotides not matched to a gene: 10. The CDR3: CASSPIRTRGTGELFF. The CDR3 DNA sequence: TGTGCCAGCAGCCCGATCCGGACTAGAGGCACCGGGGAGCTGTTTTTT.

V gene TRBV5-1 combines with J gene TRBJ2-7; D is perhaps TRBD1 (6 bases). Between the trimmed V and J ends, which lost 4 bases and 2 bases, there was a span of 25 bases. The CDR3 has 18 amino acids. Germline CDR1 SGHRS, CDR2 YFSETQ. DNA of the CDR3: TGCGCCAGCAGCGGAGGAGAAGGGGGACAAACGAGCCCCTACGAGCAGTACTTC. Translation gives CASSGGEGGQTSPYEQYF.

The chain has TRBV18 and TRBJ1-4; 8 bases match TRBD1. V lost 0 bases to trimming and J lost 8 bases; unmatched junction nucleotides: 2. Germline lookup yields CDR1 KGHSH and CDR2 LQKENI. The CDR3 spans 14 residues. CDR3 nucleotides: TGTGCCAGCTCACCACCGGGACAGGCAGAAAAACTGTTTTTT. It is translated as CASSPPGQAEKLFF.

The genes are TRBV28 and TRBJ2-5; 8 nucleotides agree with TRBD1. This CDR3 is 15 amino acids long. Trimming removed 5 bases from V and 5 bases from J; junction bases left unmatched: 10. Germline lookup yields CDR1 MDHEN and CDR2 SYDVKM. The CDR3 loop reads CASSLARTGRETQYF. The CDR3 DNA reads as TGTGCCAGCAGTCTGGCCCGGACAGGGCGTGAGACCCAGTACTTC. The full variable domain, completed using reference TRBV28 and TRBJ2-5, is DVKVTQSSRYLVKRTGEKVFLECVQDMDHENMFWYRQDPGLGLRLIYFSYDVKMKEKGDIPEGYSVSREKKERFSLILESASTNQTSMYLCASSLARTGRETQYFGPGTRLLVL.

V gene TRBV7-6 combines with J gene TRBJ1-4; D possibly corresponds to TRBD1 (5 bases). V was trimmed by 5 bases and J by 8 bases, leaving 21 bases between them. CDR1 and CDR2 from the germline V gene are SGHVS and FNYEAQ. The CDR3 length is 16 residues. The CDR3 DNA sequence: TGTGCCAGCAGCCGAGCCCCAACAGGACTAGGCGAAAAACTGTTTTTT. Amino acid sequence: CASSRAPTGLGEKLFF.

The chain joins TRBV7-8 to TRBJ2-3; D might be TRBD1 (5 bases). Trimming pared 5 bases from V and 5 bases from J, leaving 8 bases between. This CDR3 has 12 residues. Germline CDR1 SGHVS, CDR2 FQNEAQ. CDR3 amino acids: CASSRRGDTQYF. The CDR3 DNA reads as TGTGCCAGCAGCCGAAGGGGAGATACGCAGTATTTT.

Note on this clone: The junction departs from the called germline gene at one end, perhaps through a read error. The rearrangement joins TRBV7-7 to TRBJ2-7, with 7 bases lining up with TRBD1. From germline, CDR1 is SSHAT and CDR2 FNYEAQ (reference sequence). CDR3 size: 17 residues. The CDR3 DNA sequence: TGTGCTAGCAGCTTAGATTACTTGGGACAGCGCTGCTACGAGCAGTACTTC. Residues: CASSLDYLGQRCYEQYF.

The rearrangement uses TRBV4-3 and TRBJ1-2; 7 nucleotides match TRBD1. This CDR3 region has 13 residues. The V segment lost 4 bases and the J segment 4 bases; nucleotides outside the gene matches: 3. Germline CDR1 reads LGHNA; CDR2 reads YSLEER. The CDR3 loop reads CASSRRQGYGYTF. The DNA for the CDR3 is TGCGCCAGCAGCCGCCGACAGGGCTATGGCTACACCTTC.

The rearrangement links TRBV7-9 to TRBJ2-7, with 9 bases fitting TRBD1. CDR1 SEHNR and CDR2 FQNEAQ come from the germline V gene (reference sequence). The CDR3 loop spans 14 amino acids. Trimming cost V 7 bases and J 2 bases; bases outside gene matches: 6. DNA of the CDR3: TGTGCCAGCACTTGGACAGGGGCCACCTACGAGCAGTACTTC. Translated: CASTWTGATYEQYF.

The chain combines TRBV6-5 with TRBJ2-5, with 7 bases fitting TRBD2. The CDR3 spans 15 residues. Germline V gene lookup returns CDR1 MNHEY and CDR2 SVGAGI. Trimming at V came to 1 base and at J to 5 bases, leaving 7 bases not matched to a gene. The CDR3 region is CASSYFGLVTETQYF. CDR3 DNA sequence: TGTGCCAGCAGTTACTTTGGACTAGTGACGGAGACCCAGTACTTC.

The chain uses TRBV19 and TRBJ2-3; 7 positions match TRBD1. Germline loops: CDR1 LNHDA, CDR2 SQIVND (reference sequence). CDR3 length: 15 residues. Germline trimming cut 3 bases from V and 2 bases from J; bases unmatched to any gene: 5. The CDR3 coding sequence is TGTGCCAGTAGTATGTGGACAGGCTACACAGATACGCAGTATTTT. Translation gives CASSMWTGYTDTQYF.

J is TRBJ2-3 and V is TRBV4-3; 8 bases are shared with TRBD2. V was pared by 0 bases and J by 0 bases, with 11 bases of the junction left unmatched. This CDR3 contains 19 residues. The germline gives CDR1 LGHNA, CDR2 YSLEER. CDR3 region: CASSQDARLSSGSTDTQYF. In DNA form, the CDR3 reads TGCGCCAGCAGCCAAGATGCGAGGTTGTCTAGCGGGAGCACAGATACGCAGTATTTT.

The V gene is TRBV23-1, the J gene TRBJ1-1; no definite D call. TRBV23-1 is placed among ORFs of uncertain function. Trimming took 1 base from V and 5 from J, leaving 14 bases between them. CDR3 size: 15 residues. The CDR3 DNA reads TGCGCCAGCAGTCAATTTCCGGAGTTGCGGACTGAAGCTTTCTTT. Protein product: CASSQFPELRTEAFF.

The V and J genes are TRBV6-1 and TRBJ1-6; perhaps TRBD1 as D (5 bases). Germline V gene data show CDR1 as MNHNS and CDR2 as SASEGT. The V end was cut by 4 bases, the J end by 0 bases, with 10 bases between. The CDR3 has 16 amino acids. The CDR3 sequence is CASSVRGVSYNSPLHF. CDR3 DNA: TGTGCCAGCAGTGTAAGGGGTGTCTCCTATAATTCACCCCTCCACTTT.

This chain connects TRBV6-6 to TRBJ1-4; D is ambiguous. This CDR3 comprises 16 residues. Germline V gene sequence: CDR1 MNHNY, CDR2 SVGAGI (reference sequence). Trimming took 5 bases from V and 8 from J, leaving 21 bases between them. The CDR3 loop is CASSQVRGRGGEKLFF. The CDR3 nucleotides are TGTGCCAGCAGTCAGGTCCGAGGCCGCGGTGGGGAAAAACTGTTTTTT.

The chain employs TRBV28 and TRBJ2-7; perhaps TRBD1 as D (5 bases). Germline V gene lookup returns CDR1 MDHEN and CDR2 SYDVKM. The V and J ends lost 9 bases and 4 bases respectively, with 19 bases between them. The length of the CDR3 is 14 residues. DNA of the CDR3: TGTGCCAGTGGACACGCGAATCCTCCGTACGAGCAGTACTTC. Translating gives CASGHANPPYEQYF.

The CDR3 sequence: CASTNSPDRRNTEAFF. The DNA for the CDR3 is TGTGCCAGTACAAACTCCCCGGACAGGAGGAACACTGAAGCTTTCTTT. This chain connects TRBV19 to TRBJ1-1; TRBD1 matches 7 bases. This CDR3 has 16 amino acids. CDR1 is LNHDA, CDR2 SQIVND, per germline (reference sequence). Germline trimming cut 7 bases from V and 1 base from J; bases unmatched to any gene: 12.

This clone turned up a few times. V is TRBV7-2 and J is TRBJ1-5; TRBD1 matches at 9 bases. This CDR3 spans 17 amino acids. Germline V gene lookup returns CDR1 SGHTA and CDR2 FQGNSA. Trimming took 5 bases from V and 3 from J; bases not matched to a gene: 11. CDR3 protein: CASSLRPGTGNNQPQHF. The DNA of the CDR3 is TGTGCCAGCAGCCTCCGTCCCGGGACAGGGAACAATCAGCCCCAGCATTTT.

This chain joins TRBV14 and TRBJ1-3, with unresolved D. Germline CDR1 reads SGHDN; CDR2 reads FVKESK. V lost 4 bases to trimming and J lost 1 base, with 8 bases between them. CDR3 length equals 14 residues. As DNA, the CDR3 is TGTGCCAGCAGCCCCGAGATATCTGGAAACACCATATATTTT. It is translated as CASSPEISGNTIYF. Looking up the rest from reference TRBV14 and TRBJ1-3 gives the full variable domain: EAGVTQFPSHSVIEKGQTVTLRCDPISGHDNLYWYRRVMGKEIKFLLHFVKESKQDESGMPNNRFLAERTGGTYSTLKVQPAELEDSGVYFCASSPEISGNTIYFGEGSWLTVV.

This clone was detected many times. The chain recombines TRBV5-1 with TRBJ2-7; possibly TRBD1 for D (5 bases). The germline CDR1 and CDR2 sequences are SGHRS and YFSETQ. The CDR3 spans 14 residues. V shed 2 bases and J shed 4 bases, with 13 bases lying between them. The CDR3, as DNA: TGCGCCAGCAGCTTCCTAGGGGTAGGTTACGAGCAGTACTTC. Translated, it gives CASSFLGVGYEQYF.

The chain carries TRBV7-6 and TRBJ2-1; 7 nucleotides line up with TRBD2. Germline V gene lookup returns CDR1 SGHVS and CDR2 FNYEAQ. V dropped 3 bases and J dropped 3; count of bases not matched to a gene: 8. This CDR3 is built from 16 residues. The CDR3 bases are TGTGCCAGCAGCTTTGGTGTGGCTAGCGGCTACAATGAGCAGTTCTTC. Amino acids: CASSFGVASGYNEQFF.

The chain has TRBV19 and TRBJ2-5, with 8 bases matching TRBD1. J lost 1 base, V lost 5 bases, and 3 bases had no gene match. The length of the CDR3 is 14 residues. Germline loops: CDR1 LNHDA, CDR2 SQIVND (reference sequence). CDR3 in amino acids: CASSSTGAQETQYF. CDR3 nucleotide sequence: TGTGCCAGTAGTTCGACAGGGGCCCAAGAGACCCAGTACTTC.

The V and J genes are TRBV23-1 and TRBJ2-1; TRBD1 matches 8 bases. TRBV23-1 is flagged as an ORF with uncertain function. The ends lost 3 bases at V and 6 bases at J; junction bases unmatched: 10. The length of the CDR3 is 16 residues. CDR3 bases: TGCGCCAGCAGTCACCTCACGAGGACAGGGAGCAATGAGCAGTTCTTC. The encoded protein is CASSHLTRTGSNEQFF.

This clone showed up just once. The V and J genes are TRBV6-1 and TRBJ2-7; D unresolved. Germline lookup yields CDR1 MNHNS and CDR2 SASEGT. This CDR3 is 11 amino acids long. The germline V and J ends were trimmed by 5 bases and 5 bases, with 7 bases remaining between them. The CDR3 DNA follows: TGTGCCAGCAGTCCGTCCCACGAGCAGTACTTC. This sequence encodes CASSPSHEQYF.

The rearrangement uses TRBV2 and TRBJ2-7, with D perhaps TRBD1 (6 bases). This CDR3 spans 15 amino acids. In germline, CDR1 is SNHLY, CDR2 FYNNEI. Trimming stripped 6 bases from V and 6 bases from J, with 21 bases between. The CDR3 DNA sequence: TGTGCCAGCAGGAAAAGTACCGGGACATTCTCCGAGCAGTACTTC. It yields the protein CASRKSTGTFSEQYF.

In DNA, the CDR3 is TGTGCCAGCACGGGCGGGGGGGCCCTCTACGAGCAGTACTTC. This encodes CASTGGGALYEQYF. The chain links TRBV3-1 (or the pseudogene TRBV3-2) to TRBJ2-7; 9 bases match TRBD2. The junction had 7 bases not matched to a gene; V was cut back by 7 bases and J by 3 bases. Per the germline V gene, CDR1 is LGHDT and CDR2 is YNNKEL (reference sequence). This CDR3 is built from 14 residues.